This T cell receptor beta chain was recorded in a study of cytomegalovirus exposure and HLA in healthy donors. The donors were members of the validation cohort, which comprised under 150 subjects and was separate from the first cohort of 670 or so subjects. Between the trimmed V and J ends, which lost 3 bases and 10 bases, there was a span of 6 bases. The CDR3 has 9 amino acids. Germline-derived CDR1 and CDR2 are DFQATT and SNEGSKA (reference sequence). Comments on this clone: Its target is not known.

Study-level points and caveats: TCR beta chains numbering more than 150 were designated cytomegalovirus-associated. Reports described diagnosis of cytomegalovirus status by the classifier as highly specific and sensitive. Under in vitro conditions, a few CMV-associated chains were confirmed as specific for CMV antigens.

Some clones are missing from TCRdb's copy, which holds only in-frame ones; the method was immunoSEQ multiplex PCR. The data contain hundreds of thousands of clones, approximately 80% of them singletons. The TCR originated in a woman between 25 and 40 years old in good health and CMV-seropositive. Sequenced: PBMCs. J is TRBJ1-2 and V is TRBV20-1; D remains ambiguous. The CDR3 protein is CSASNTYTF. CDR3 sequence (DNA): TGCAGTGCTAGTAATACCTACACCTTC.